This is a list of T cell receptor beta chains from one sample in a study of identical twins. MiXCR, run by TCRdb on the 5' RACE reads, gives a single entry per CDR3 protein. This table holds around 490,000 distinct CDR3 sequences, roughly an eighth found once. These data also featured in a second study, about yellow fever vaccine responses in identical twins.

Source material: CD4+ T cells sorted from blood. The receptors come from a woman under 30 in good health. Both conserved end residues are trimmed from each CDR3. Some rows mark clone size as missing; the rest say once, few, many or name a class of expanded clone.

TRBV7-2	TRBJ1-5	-	ASSKDRANQPQH
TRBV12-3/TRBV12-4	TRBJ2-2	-	ASSITNTNTGELF
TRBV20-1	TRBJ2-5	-	SALTALAGRQETQY
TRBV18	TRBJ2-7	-	ASSTGQRAVYEQY
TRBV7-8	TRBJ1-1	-	ASSLEVGVYTEAF
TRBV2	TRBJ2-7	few	ASKYTSGGYEQY
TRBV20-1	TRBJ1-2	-	SARHGLNYGYT
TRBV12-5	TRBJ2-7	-	ASGVELGEQY
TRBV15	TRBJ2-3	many	ATSRVSSRGTDTQY
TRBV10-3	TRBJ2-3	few	AIRSGTSGGPNTDTQY
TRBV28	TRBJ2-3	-	ASTTKNTQY
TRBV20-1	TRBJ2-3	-	SASYRVTDTQY
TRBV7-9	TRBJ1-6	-	ASSQKSNNSPLH
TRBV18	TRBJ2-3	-	ASSRETGADTQY
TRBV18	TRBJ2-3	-	ASSPQGAHQDTQY
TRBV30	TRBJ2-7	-	AWSVEAGPLEQY
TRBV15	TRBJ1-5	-	ATRQGIDSNQPQH
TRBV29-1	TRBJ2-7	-	SVGLRTSGYEQY
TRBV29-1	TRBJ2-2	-	SIEVARAPLTNTGELF
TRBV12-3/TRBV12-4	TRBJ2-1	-	ASSISGASYNEQF
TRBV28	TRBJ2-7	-	ASRPDSYEQY
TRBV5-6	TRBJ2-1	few	ASSQWWRAGVNEQF
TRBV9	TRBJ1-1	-	ASSLAANTEAF
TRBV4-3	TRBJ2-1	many	ASSQDDRASSSYNEQF
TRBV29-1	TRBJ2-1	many	SVEDRGSVEQF
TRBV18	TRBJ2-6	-	ASSPGASGANVLT
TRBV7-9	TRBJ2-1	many	ASSLEVEQF
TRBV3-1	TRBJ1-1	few	ASSRKQGSSAEAF
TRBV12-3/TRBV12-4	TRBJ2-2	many	ASSLLLKVGELF
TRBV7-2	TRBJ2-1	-	ASSAYRVGDHNEQF
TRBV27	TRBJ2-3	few	ASSLGRVGITQY
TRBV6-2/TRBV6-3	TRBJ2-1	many	ASRGTSNEQF
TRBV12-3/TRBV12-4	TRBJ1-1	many	ASRATGRDTEAF
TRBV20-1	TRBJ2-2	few	SAKKGPTGELF
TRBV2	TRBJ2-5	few	ASATGGETQY
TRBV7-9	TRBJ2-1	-	ASSRRDRTRNEQF
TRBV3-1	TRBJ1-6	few	ASSQVQGSPLH
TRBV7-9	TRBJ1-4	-	ASSLVGEKLF
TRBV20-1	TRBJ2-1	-	SASRGQGWGNEQF
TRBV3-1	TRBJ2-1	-	ASRLGTGDNEQF
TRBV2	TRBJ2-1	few	ASSETGTSGSKQF
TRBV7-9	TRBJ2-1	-	ASSSGSRGGTYNEQF
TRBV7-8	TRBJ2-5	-	ASRRKGQGQETQY